The 8 T cell receptor beta chains given below trace back to one sample, sequenced in a study of blood T cell repertoires in COVID-19. Data came from immunoSEQ multiplex PCR; TCRdb stores just in-frame clones and leaves some out. The profile covers 150,000 to 180,000 clones, with under 95% appearing a single time and 0.5% to 0.55% taken by the ten largest. Source material: peripheral blood. These receptors all stem from a man in his forties or fifties with acute or convalescent COVID-19.

V is TRBV5-1 and J is TRBJ2-7, with a possible D match to TRBD1 (5 bases). The CDR3 covers 13 residues. Per germline, CDR1 SGHRS and CDR2 YFSETQ. Trimming removed 0 bases at V and 6 bases at J, with 10 bases between. CDR3 sequence (DNA): TGCGCCAGCAGCTTGGAGGGGCGCGCCGAGCAGTACTTC. This gives the protein CASSLEGRAEQYF.

This clone has only one observation. The V gene is TRBV18, the J gene TRBJ2-5; tentatively, D is TRBD2 (6 bases). Per the germline V gene, CDR1 is KGHSH and CDR2 is LQKENI. The CDR3 is made up of 14 amino acids. The V end was cut by 3 bases, the J end by 1 base, with 9 bases between. CDR3 loop: CASSPTGVQETQYF. The CDR3 DNA follows: TGTGCCAGCTCACCGACGGGGGTCCAAGAGACCCAGTACTTC.

The chain carries TRBV9 and TRBJ2-5; TRBD1 matches 7 bases. The V segment lost 1 base and the J segment 2 bases; nucleotides outside the gene matches: 5. Germline assignment: CDR1 SGDLS and CDR2 YYNGEE. The CDR3 has 15 residues. The CDR3 DNA reads TGTGCCAGCAGCGTAACAGGGGAAGAACAAGAGACCCAGTACTTC. Protein product: CASSVTGEEQETQYF.

The chain has TRBV6-5 and TRBJ1-1, with D possibly TRBD1 on 5 matching bases. Germline CDR1 reads MNHEY; CDR2 reads SVGAGI. The CDR3 covers 13 residues. The V end lost 7 bases, the J end lost 1 base, and 10 bases lay between the germline ends. CDR3 sequence reads: CASITQGNTEAFF. The CDR3 DNA sequence: TGTGCCAGCATAACTCAGGGGAACACTGAAGCTTTCTTT.

This chain connects TRBV28 to TRBJ2-1, with TRBD2 identical over 9 bases. J gave up 4 bases and V 7 bases, and 8 bases lay outside the gene matches. The germline V gene has CDR1 MDHEN and CDR2 SYDVKM. The CDR3 runs 15 residues. CDR3 nucleotides: TGTGCCAGCACCCCCGGGCTAGCGGGATACAATGAGCAGTTCTTC. Translating it yields CASTPGLAGYNEQFF.

The chain couples TRBV18 to TRBJ1-3; 7 bases line up with TRBD1. The V gene end was trimmed by 6 bases and the J gene end by 1 base; junction bases not matched to a gene: 6. Looked up from germline, CDR1 is KGHSH and CDR2 is LQKENI. The CDR3 is 15 amino acids. The CDR3 DNA is TGTGCCAGCTCGCCGGACAGGACGTCTGGAAACACCATATATTTT. Its translation: CASSPDRTSGNTIYF.

The V gene is TRBV10-3, the J gene TRBJ1-1; D remains ambiguous. Germline CDR1 is ENHRY and CDR2 is SYGVKD. CDR3 length: 11 amino acids. The germline V and J ends were trimmed by 4 bases and 8 bases, with 8 bases remaining between them. CDR3 protein: CAISGSVEAFF. CDR3 coding DNA: TGTGCCATCAGTGGGAGTGTGGAAGCTTTCTTT.

The V gene is TRBV7-2, the J gene TRBJ2-2; 8 bases match TRBD2. Per germline, CDR1 SGHTA and CDR2 FQGNSA. V was pared by 3 bases and J by 4 bases, with 4 bases of the junction left unmatched. This CDR3 has 15 amino acids. The CDR3 loop is CASSLGLVGTGELFF. CDR3 DNA: TGTGCCAGCAGCTTGGGACTAGTAGGCACCGGGGAGCTGTTTTTT.